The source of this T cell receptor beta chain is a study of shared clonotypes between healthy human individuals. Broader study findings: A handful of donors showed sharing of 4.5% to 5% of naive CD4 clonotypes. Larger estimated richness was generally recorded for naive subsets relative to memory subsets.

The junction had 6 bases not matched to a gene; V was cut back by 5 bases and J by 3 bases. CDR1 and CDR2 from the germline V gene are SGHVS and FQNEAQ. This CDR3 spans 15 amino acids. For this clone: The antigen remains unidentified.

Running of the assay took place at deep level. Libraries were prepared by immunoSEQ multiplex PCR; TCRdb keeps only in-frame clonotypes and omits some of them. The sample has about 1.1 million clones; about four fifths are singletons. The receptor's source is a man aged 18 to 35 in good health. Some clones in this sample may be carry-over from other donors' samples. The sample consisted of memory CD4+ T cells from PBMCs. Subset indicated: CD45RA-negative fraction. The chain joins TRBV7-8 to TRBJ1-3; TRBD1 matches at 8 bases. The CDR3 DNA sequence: TGTGCCAGCAGCCAGACAGGGGCAGGTGGAAACACCATATATTTT. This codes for CASSQTGAGGNTIYF.